The 32 T cell receptor beta chains below were found in one sample sequenced in a study of blood T cell repertoires in COVID-19. Using immunoSEQ multiplex PCR, the repertoire was profiled, and TCRdb retains in-frame clones only, with some absent. The sample contains roughly 200,000 clones, 70% to 90% of which appear only once. Specimen: peripheral blood. The receptors come from a man aged 35-49 years with active or convalescent COVID-19.

The rearrangement links TRBV10-3 to TRBJ1-5; D is unresolved. V lost 6 bases and J lost 0, with 12 bases in between. There are 15 residues in the CDR3. Germline V lookup: CDR1 ENHRY, CDR2 SYGVKD. The CDR3 loop is CAISQQVNSNQPQHF. The CDR3, as DNA: TGTGCCATCAGCCAGCAGGTGAATAGCAATCAGCCCCAGCATTTT.

This rearrangement joins TRBV4-2 to TRBJ2-4; 10 positions agree with TRBD1. The CDR3 length is 15 residues. Germline V gives CDR1 LGHNA, CDR2 YNFKEQ. V gave up 0 bases and J gave up 8 bases; unmatched junction bases: 4. As DNA, the CDR3 is TGTGCCAGCAGCCAAGAAGGACAGGGGGGGGACATTCAGTACTTC. Protein sequence: CASSQEGQGGDIQYF.

As regards this clone: Within the sample, other DNA sequences also encode this same CDR3. V is TRBV19 and J is TRBJ2-2; D is unclear. Germline loops: CDR1 LNHDA, CDR2 SQIVND (reference sequence). This CDR3 spans 12 amino acids. V was cut by 11 bases and J by 6 bases, with 13 bases left in between. The CDR3 protein is CASRGGAGELFF. The CDR3, as DNA: TGTGCCTCCCGCGGTGGCGCCGGGGAGCTGTTTTTT.

The gene calls are TRBV3-1 (or the pseudogene TRBV3-2) and TRBJ2-5; TRBD1 matches at 8 bases. Trimming removed 6 bases from V and 2 bases from J; junction bases left unmatched: 5. Germline-derived CDR1 and CDR2 are LGHDT and YNNKEL (reference sequence). This CDR3 has 14 amino acids. The CDR3 DNA is TGTGCCAGCAGTCTCCGGACAGGGCAAGAGACCCAGTACTTC. It codes for CASSLRTGQETQYF.

This clone was counted a single time. The chain links TRBV5-8 to TRBJ2-5, with 10 bases identical to TRBD1. The CDR3 runs 15 residues. CDR1 SGHTS and CDR2 YDEGEE come from the germline V gene. J gave up 5 bases and V 3 bases, and 7 bases lay outside the gene matches. CDR3 protein: CASSWAPGQGETQYF. The CDR3 nucleotides read TGTGCCAGCAGCTGGGCTCCGGGACAGGGGGAGACCCAGTACTTC.

This sequence joins TRBV4-1 and TRBJ2-5; TRBD2 aligns across 10 bases. J gave up 5 bases and V 2 bases, and 8 bases lay outside the gene matches. The CDR3 consists of 16 residues. CDR1 and CDR2 (germline): MGHRA, YSYEKL. In DNA, the CDR3 is TGCGCCAGCAGCCAACAGAGTAGCGGGGGGTTGGAGACCCAGTACTTC. Translating gives CASSQQSSGGLETQYF.

This chain joins TRBV6-2 or TRBV6-3 and TRBJ1-5; TRBD1 is a possible D gene (5 bases). The V end was cut by 6 bases, the J end by 0 bases, with 15 bases between. The germline V gene encodes CDR1 MNHEY and CDR2 SVGEGT. The CDR3 extends over 16 amino acids. The CDR3 DNA reads as TGTGCCAGCAGCCGTCAAACAGGTTCTAGCAATCAGCCCCAGCATTTT. Translation: CASSRQTGSSNQPQHF.

This chain joins TRBV2 and TRBJ2-5, with TRBD2 identical over 8 bases. V lost 7 bases, J lost 6 bases, and 10 bases stayed unmatched. The CDR3 is made up of 14 amino acids. Germline assignment: CDR1 SNHLY and CDR2 FYNNEI. The CDR3 protein is CASMDGGAGKTQYF. The CDR3 DNA sequence: TGTGCCAGCATGGACGGGGGGGCCGGGAAGACCCAGTACTTC.

The V call is TRBV29-1, the J call TRBJ1-2; D might be TRBD1 (6 bases). Germline CDR1 is SQVTM and CDR2 is ANQGSEA. Trimming pared 6 bases from V and 6 bases from J, leaving 17 bases between. This CDR3 is built from 13 residues. CDR3 in DNA: TGCAGCGTGTACCGGGACGCAGGGGATGGCTACACCTTC. This encodes CSVYRDAGDGYTF.

The genes are TRBV5-6 and TRBJ1-6; D gene unclear. The germline gives CDR1 SGHDT, CDR2 YYEEEE. The ends were cut back, 0 bases at V and 8 bases at J, with 6 bases in the middle. CDR3 length: 13 amino acids. The CDR3 DNA follows: TGTGCCAGCAGCTTGGACACCCATTCACCCCTCCACTTT. Protein product: CASSLDTHSPLHF.

The V and J genes are TRBV5-1 and TRBJ1-1; 10 bases align to TRBD1. Germline CDR1 SGHRS, CDR2 YFSETQ. The CDR3 length is 15 residues. The trim removed 4 bases at V and 4 bases at J, leaving 7 bases unmatched. DNA for the CDR3: TGCGCCAGCAGCGACAGACAGGGGGCGGTCACTGAAGCTTTCTTT. Its translation is CASSDRQGAVTEAFF.

The chain employs TRBV7-2 and TRBJ2-5; TRBD2 matches at 10 bases. After removal of 5 bases from V and 7 bases from J, the junction contained 13 bases not matched to a gene. This CDR3 comprises 16 residues. Germline lookup yields CDR1 SGHTA and CDR2 FQGNSA. DNA for the CDR3: TGTGCCAGCAGCGCGTTCCCAGCGGGGGGGCGTGTGACCCAGTACTTC. Amino acids: CASSAFPAGGRVTQYF.

This clone was recorded a few times. The CDR3: CASSPPDTNNYGYTF. The CDR3 nucleotides read TGTGCCAGCAGCCCCCCGGACACAAATAACTATGGCTACACCTTC. The chain links TRBV28 to TRBJ1-2; possible D gene TRBD1, 5 bases. V gave up 6 bases and J gave up 1 base, with 15 bases separating them. The germline V gene encodes CDR1 MDHEN and CDR2 SYDVKM. The CDR3 totals 15 residues.

The rearrangement uses TRBV6-2 or TRBV6-3 and TRBJ2-7; 10 bases fit TRBD1. Per the germline V gene, CDR1 is MNHEY and CDR2 is SVGEGT. The CDR3 length is 14 residues. Losses at the gene ends were 5 bases for V and 6 bases for J; bases not matched to a gene: 7. The CDR3 protein is CASSKPGQGLEQYF. Written as DNA, the CDR3 is TGTGCCAGCAGTAAACCGGGACAGGGGCTCGAGCAGTACTTC.

The gene calls are TRBV6-4 and TRBJ1-1, with D possibly being TRBD1 (6 bases). CDR1 MRHNA and CDR2 SNTAGT come from the germline V gene. The CDR3 runs to 13 residues. Trimming took off 6 bases at V and 1 base at J, with 9 bases between the two ends. The CDR3 reads CASSGTPNTEAFF. In nucleotides, the CDR3 is TGTGCCAGCAGCGGGACACCGAACACTGAAGCTTTCTTT.

V and J are TRBV3-1 (or the pseudogene TRBV3-2) and TRBJ1-1, with 8 bases aligning to TRBD1. This CDR3 contains 14 residues. V was clipped by 6 bases and J by 5 bases; unmatched bases: 8. In germline, CDR1 is LGHDT, CDR2 YNNKEL (reference sequence). CDR3 bases: TGTGCCAGCAGGGGTGGACAGGGTGGTACTGAAGCTTTCTTT. It yields the protein CASRGGQGGTEAFF.

The chain recombines TRBV4-2 with TRBJ1-6; D not certain. Trimming took 0 bases from V and 6 from J, leaving 15 bases between them. This CDR3 comprises 17 residues. CDR1 LGHNA and CDR2 YNFKEQ come from the germline V gene. The CDR3 sequence is CASSQDTDARSNSPLHF. The CDR3 nucleotides read TGTGCCAGCAGCCAAGATACAGACGCAAGGTCTAATTCACCCCTCCACTTT.

The V call is TRBV6-6, the J call TRBJ2-3, with TRBD1 matching 9 bases. Germline CDR1 and CDR2: MNHNY and SVGAGI (reference sequence). V gave up 5 bases and J gave up 1 base; unmatched junction bases: 13. The CDR3 length is 18 residues. Here the CDR3 reads CASSPTPGQGRGTDTQYF. The CDR3 DNA sequence: TGTGCCAGCAGTCCGACACCGGGACAGGGAAGGGGCACAGATACGCAGTATTTT.

The chain recombines TRBV7-9 with TRBJ2-7; D uncertain. The CDR3 contains 14 residues. From germline, CDR1 is SEHNR and CDR2 FQNEAQ (reference sequence). The ends were cut back, 1 base at V and 7 bases at J, with 14 bases in the middle. Here the CDR3 reads CASSLGGFKAEQYF. DNA for the CDR3: TGTGCCAGCAGCTTAGGAGGTTTTAAGGCTGAGCAGTACTTC.

V and J are TRBV19 and TRBJ1-5; 7 bases align to TRBD1. This CDR3 has 17 amino acids. Per the germline V gene, CDR1 is LNHDA and CDR2 is SQIVND (reference sequence). V shed 3 bases, J shed 7 bases, and the junction held 15 bases outside the gene matches. This chain's CDR3 is CASSIQTWTGREQPQHF. The CDR3 bases are TGTGCCAGTAGTATCCAAACCTGGACAGGTAGAGAACAGCCCCAGCATTTT.

The chain recombines TRBV7-9 with TRBJ1-4; TRBD1 might be the D (5 bases). V was shortened by 0 bases and J by 7 bases, with 9 bases between the two germline ends. There are 14 residues in the CDR3. Germline CDR1 and CDR2: SEHNR and FQNEAQ (reference sequence). CDR3 DNA sequence: TGTGCCAGCAGCTTAGCAGGGGTGGGTGAAAAACTGTTTTTT. Translation: CASSLAGVGEKLFF.

This rearrangement joins TRBV4-1 to TRBJ1-1; D gene uncertain. Per the germline V gene, CDR1 is MGHRA and CDR2 is YSYEKL. CDR3 size: 16 residues. V lost 0 bases and J 7 bases, leaving 18 bases between the germline ends. CDR3 DNA sequence: TGCGCCAGCAGCCAAGATGTGGCCGGGTTGAGTGGTGAAGCTTTCTTT. Its protein product is CASSQDVAGLSGEAFF.

A single count supports this clone. The rearrangement links TRBV7-2 to TRBJ1-5; D is unresolved. The germline V gene has CDR1 SGHTA and CDR2 FQGNSA. Between the trimmed V and J ends, which lost 1 base and 7 bases, there was a span of 8 bases. CDR3 size: 13 residues. The CDR3 coding sequence is TGTGCCAGCAGCTTAGTAGAGAGACAGCCCCAGCATTTT. This translates into CASSLVERQPQHF.

This clone was detected once. V is TRBV2 and J is TRBJ2-7, with D maybe TRBD1 (7 bases). CDR1 is SNHLY, CDR2 FYNNEI, per germline. This CDR3 region has 18 residues. V was cut by 3 bases and J by 4 bases, with 25 bases left in between. DNA for the CDR3: TGTGCCAGCAGTGATGGGAAAAGACAGGGTAGGGGAGGTTACGAGCAGTACTTC. It encodes CASSDGKRQGRGGYEQYF.

The genes are TRBV29-1 and TRBJ2-7, with 8 bases that match TRBD1. Germline trimming cut 0 bases from V and 5 bases from J; bases unmatched to any gene: 3. CDR3 length: 13 amino acids. Germline V gene lookup returns CDR1 SQVTM and CDR2 ANQGSEA. CDR3: CSVEEQGVHEQYF. DNA of the CDR3: TGCAGCGTTGAAGAACAGGGGGTCCACGAGCAGTACTTC.

The genes are TRBV2 and TRBJ2-5, with 11 bases fitting TRBD2. V lost 5 bases, J lost 4 bases, and 6 bases stayed unmatched. This CDR3 has 15 residues. Germline V gives CDR1 SNHLY, CDR2 FYNNEI. Here the CDR3 DNA reads TGTGCCAGCAGTTTAGCGGGGGGGCTGGTAGAGACCCAGTACTTC. It codes for CASSLAGGLVETQYF.

This clone came up once. The rearrangement joins TRBV6-4 to TRBJ1-2; D may be TRBD1 (5 bases). The germline V gene has CDR1 MRHNA and CDR2 SNTAGT. Trimming removed 6 bases from V and 0 bases from J, with 8 bases in between. The CDR3 covers 13 residues. The CDR3 DNA sequence: TGTGCCAGCAGGCTCAGGGCTAACTATGGCTACACCTTC. Translation gives CASRLRANYGYTF.

The genes are TRBV30 and TRBJ2-7; 11 nucleotides agree with TRBD1. From germline, CDR1 is GTSNPN and CDR2 SVGIG (reference sequence). The CDR3 spans 12 residues. V trimming: 5 bases; J trimming: 6 bases; junction bases outside the gene matches: 3. The CDR3 bases are TGTGCCTGGGGGACAGGGGGGAGCGAGCAGTACTTC. Translated: CAWGTGGSEQYF.

The count of this clone is one. The V and J genes are TRBV6-1 and TRBJ2-3; 7 bases line up with TRBD2. The ends lost 1 base at V and 3 bases at J; junction bases unmatched: 4. CDR3 length: 15 amino acids. The germline V gene encodes CDR1 MNHNS and CDR2 SASEGT. In nucleotides, the CDR3 is TGTGCCAGCAGTGAAGGAGCGGGGTTAACAGATACGCAGTATTTT. Its protein product is CASSEGAGLTDTQYF.

This chain connects TRBV5-4 to TRBJ1-2; no reliable D call. The V end lost 2 bases, the J end lost 8 bases, and 10 bases lay between the germline ends. The V gene's germline CDR1 is SGHNT and CDR2 YYREEE (reference sequence). The CDR3 has 12 amino acids. The CDR3 loop reads CASSFEGSGYTF. The CDR3 nucleotides are TGTGCCAGCAGCTTTGAGGGAAGCGGCTACACCTTC.

CDR3 sequence: CASSETSGGLTEAFF. The CDR3 DNA is TGTGCCAGTAGTGAAACCTCCGGCGGACTCACTGAAGCTTTCTTT. The chain recombines TRBV19 with TRBJ1-1; unclear D gene. Per the germline V gene, CDR1 is LNHDA and CDR2 is SQIVND (reference sequence). CDR3 size: 15 residues. V lost 5 bases and J lost 4, with 17 bases in between.

CDR3 DNA sequence: TGTGCCAGCAGTAATCGTGGTCCGGGTAACACTGAAGCTTTCTTT. Encoded protein: CASSNRGPGNTEAFF. V and J are TRBV27 and TRBJ1-1; D is unresolved. Germline lookup yields CDR1 MNHEY and CDR2 SMNVEV (reference sequence). V gave up 5 bases and J gave up 2 bases, with 15 bases separating them. The CDR3 covers 15 residues.